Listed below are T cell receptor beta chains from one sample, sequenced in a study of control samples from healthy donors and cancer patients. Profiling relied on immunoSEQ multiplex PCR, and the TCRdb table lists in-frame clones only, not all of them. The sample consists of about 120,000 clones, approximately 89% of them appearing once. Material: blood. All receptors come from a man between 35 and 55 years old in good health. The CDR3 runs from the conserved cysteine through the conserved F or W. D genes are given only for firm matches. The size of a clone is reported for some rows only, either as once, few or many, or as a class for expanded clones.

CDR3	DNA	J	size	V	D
CASSLTRGGTDTQYF	TGTGCCAGCAGCTTAACGCGCGGGGGCACAGATACGCAGTATTTT	TRBJ2-3	NA	TRBV11-2	NA
CASSPPRQANTEAFF	TGTGCCAGTAGCCCCCCCCGACAGGCTAACACTGAAGCTTTCTTT	TRBJ1-1	NA	TRBV19	NA
CATSDLDRELYGYTF	TGTGCCACCAGTGATTTGGACAGGGAACTATATGGCTACACCTTC	TRBJ1-2	few	TRBV24-1	TRBD1
CASSQTLSGRLAFF	TGCGCCAGCAGCCAGACCCTGTCGGGGAGGTTAGCTTTCTTT	TRBJ1-1	NA	TRBV4-1	NA
CASSPPNRVNEQFF	TGTGCCAGCTCACCACCGAACAGGGTTAATGAGCAGTTCTTC	TRBJ2-1	once	TRBV18	NA
CASSLDRGQPQHF	TGCGCCAGCAGCCTAGACAGGGGCCAGCCCCAGCATTTT	TRBJ1-5	NA	TRBV4-1	TRBD1
CASSPDIYGYTF	TGTGCCAGCAGTCCAGACATCTATGGCTACACCTTC	TRBJ1-2	NA	TRBV6-6	NA
CASSGRTGGWKLNTGELFF	TGTGCCAGCAGCGGTCGGACAGGGGGTTGGAAATTGAACACCGGGGAGCTGTTTTTT	TRBJ2-2	NA	TRBV7-9	TRBD1
CASSLLQGAVNTEAFF	TGTGCCAGCAGCCTCCTTCAGGGGGCGGTCAACACTGAAGCTTTCTTT	TRBJ1-1	NA	TRBV9	TRBD1
CASTGPSGNEQFF	TGTGCCAGTACTGGACCTTCGGGAAATGAGCAGTTCTTC	TRBJ2-1	few	TRBV19	NA
CASSLISPYNEQFF	TGTGCCAGCAGTTTAATCTCACCTTACAATGAGCAGTTCTTC	TRBJ2-1	NA	TRBV27	NA
CASSIVGPGANVLTF	TGTGCCAGTAGTATAGTTGGTCCGGGGGCCAACGTCCTGACTTTC	TRBJ2-6	NA	TRBV19	NA
CASRSLQAQYF	TGTGCAAGTCGCTCCCTTCAGGCGCAGTATTTT	TRBJ2-3	NA	TRBV12-2	NA
CASSLDLGSPLHF	TGTGCCAGCAGCTTAGATCTGGGTTCACCCCTCCACTTT	TRBJ1-6	NA	TRBV11-3	NA
CATSGTAAGELFF	TGTGCCACCAGCGGGACCGCCGCCGGGGAGCTGTTTTTT	TRBJ2-2	NA	TRBV24-1	NA
CASSVGNRDTGELFF	TGTGCCAGCAGCGTAGGGAACAGGGACACCGGGGAGCTGTTTTTT	TRBJ2-2	NA	TRBV9	NA
CASSSGQGIYGYTF	TGCGCCAGCAGCTCCGGACAGGGAATATATGGCTACACCTTC	TRBJ1-2	NA	TRBV5-1	TRBD1
CSVSVGPGNTIYF	TGCAGCGTCTCCGTTGGGCCAGGAAACACCATATATTTT	TRBJ1-3	few	TRBV29-1	NA
CAISEKLAGGYNEQFF	TGTGCCATCAGTGAAAAACTAGCGGGGGGGTACAATGAGCAGTTCTTC	TRBJ2-1	NA	TRBV10-3	TRBD2
CASSPPGAGNTEAFF	TGCGCCAGCAGCCCTCCGGGGGCAGGGAACACTGAAGCTTTCTTT	TRBJ1-1	once	TRBV4-1	NA
CATSDTGQGSTDTQYF	TGTGCCACCAGTGACACGGGACAGGGGAGCACAGATACGCAGTATTTT	TRBJ2-3	NA	TRBV24-1	TRBD1
CASSIQAVGYEQYF	TGTGCCAGTAGTATACAAGCAGTAGGCTACGAGCAGTACTTC	TRBJ2-7	NA	TRBV19	NA
CASSLRDEQYF	TGTGCCAGCAGCTTACGAGACGAGCAGTACTTC	TRBJ2-7	NA	TRBV11-3	NA
CASSLAGPHTGELFF	TGTGCCAGCAGCTTAGCGGGACCCCACACCGGGGAGCTGTTTTTT	TRBJ2-2	NA	TRBV7-6	NA
CASSPNVGGATITDTQYF	TGTGCCAGCAGCCCGAATGTCGGGGGGGCGACAATCACAGATACGCAGTATTTT	TRBJ2-3	NA	TRBV7-3	TRBD2
CATSDPGQGGNTIYF	TGTGCCACCAGTGACCCCGGACAAGGTGGAAACACCATATATTTT	TRBJ1-3	NA	TRBV24-1	NA
CAWSGMGTAGGSPLHF	TGTGCCTGGAGTGGAATGGGGACAGCGGGGGGTTCACCCCTCCACTTT	TRBJ1-6	many	TRBV30	TRBD1
CASSGTRVTGNTIYF	TGTGCCAGCAGTGGGACACGGGTAACTGGAAACACCATATATTTT	TRBJ1-3	once	TRBV2	NA
CATSVGVGVFTQYF	TGTGCCACCAGTGTTGGAGTGGGGGTTTTTACGCAGTATTTT	TRBJ2-3	NA	TRBV24-1	NA
CASSQDHRSRSHQPQHF	TGCGCCAGCAGCCAAGACCACAGGTCGCGAAGTCATCAGCCCCAGCATTTT	TRBJ1-5	NA	TRBV4-3	NA
CAISEEGVRTEAFF	TGTGCCATCAGTGAAGAAGGGGTGAGAACTGAAGCTTTCTTT	TRBJ1-1	NA	TRBV10-3	NA
CASSARKGSTDTQYF	TGTGCCAGCAGTGCCCGGAAGGGAAGCACAGATACGCAGTATTTT	TRBJ2-3	NA	TRBV25-1	NA